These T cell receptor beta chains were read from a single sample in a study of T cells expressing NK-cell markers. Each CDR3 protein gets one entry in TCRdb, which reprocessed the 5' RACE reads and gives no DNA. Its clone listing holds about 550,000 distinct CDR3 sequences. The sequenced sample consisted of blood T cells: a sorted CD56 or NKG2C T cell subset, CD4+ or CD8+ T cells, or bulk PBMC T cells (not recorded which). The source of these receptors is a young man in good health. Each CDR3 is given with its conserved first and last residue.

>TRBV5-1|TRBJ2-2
CASSHHPASNTGELFF
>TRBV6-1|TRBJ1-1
CASSEDTYSRGTEAFF
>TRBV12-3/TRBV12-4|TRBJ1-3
CASSLAGEGYTIYF
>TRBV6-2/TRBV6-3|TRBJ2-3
CASSYSSWTSNTQYF
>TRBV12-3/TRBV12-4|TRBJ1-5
CASGEGEGNQPQHF
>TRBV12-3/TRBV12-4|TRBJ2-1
CASSLAGLYNEQFF
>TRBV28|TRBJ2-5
CASSQQQTNQETQYF
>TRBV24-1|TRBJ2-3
CATSDRPTGWVTDTQYF
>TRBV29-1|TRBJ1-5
CSVAKGVGQPQHF
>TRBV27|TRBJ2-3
CASSYSGAGTDTQYF
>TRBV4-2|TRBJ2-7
CASAPRQGSSYEQYF
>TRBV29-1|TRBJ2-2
CSVGTSGANTGELFF
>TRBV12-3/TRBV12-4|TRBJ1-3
CASSNAPAQATSGNTIYF
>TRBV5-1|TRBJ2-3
CATASRETSTDTQYF
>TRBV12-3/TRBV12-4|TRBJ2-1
CASTPDGLAGGPMMFF
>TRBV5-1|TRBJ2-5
CASSPPGLLSETQYF